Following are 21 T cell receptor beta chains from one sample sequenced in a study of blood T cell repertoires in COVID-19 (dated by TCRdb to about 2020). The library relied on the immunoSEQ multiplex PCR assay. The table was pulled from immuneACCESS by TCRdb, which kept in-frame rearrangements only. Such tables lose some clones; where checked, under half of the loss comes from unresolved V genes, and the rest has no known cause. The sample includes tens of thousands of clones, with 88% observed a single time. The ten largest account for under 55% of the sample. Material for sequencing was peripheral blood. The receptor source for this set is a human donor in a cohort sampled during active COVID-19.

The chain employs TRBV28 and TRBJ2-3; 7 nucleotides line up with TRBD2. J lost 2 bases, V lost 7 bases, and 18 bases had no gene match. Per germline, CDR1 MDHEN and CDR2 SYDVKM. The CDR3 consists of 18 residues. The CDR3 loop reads CASNPTLGRERDTDTQYF. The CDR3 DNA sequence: TGTGCCAGCAACCCCACCTTGGGGCGGGAGAGGGACACAGATACGCAGTATTTT.

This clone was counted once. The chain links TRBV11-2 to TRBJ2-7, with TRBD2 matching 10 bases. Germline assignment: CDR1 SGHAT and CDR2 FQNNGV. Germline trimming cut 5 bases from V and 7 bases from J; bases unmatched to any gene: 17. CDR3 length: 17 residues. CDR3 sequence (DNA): TGTGCCAGCAGCCTTTCTAGCGGGAGTTTCACTACGGAAGAGCAGTACTTC. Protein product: CASSLSSGSFTTEEQYF.

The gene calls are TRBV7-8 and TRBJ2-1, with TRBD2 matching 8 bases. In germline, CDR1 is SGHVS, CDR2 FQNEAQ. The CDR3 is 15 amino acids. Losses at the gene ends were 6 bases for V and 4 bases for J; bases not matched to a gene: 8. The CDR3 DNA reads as TGTGCCAGCAGGACAGCTCTAGCGGGTTACAATGAGCAGTTCTTC. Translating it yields CASRTALAGYNEQFF.

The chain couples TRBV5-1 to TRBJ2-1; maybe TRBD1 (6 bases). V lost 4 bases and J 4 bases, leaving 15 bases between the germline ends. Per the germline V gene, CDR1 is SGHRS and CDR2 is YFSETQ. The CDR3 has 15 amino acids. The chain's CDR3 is CASSPQGLAYNEQFF. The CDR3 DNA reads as TGCGCCAGCAGCCCTCAGGGGCTAGCTTACAATGAGCAGTTCTTC.

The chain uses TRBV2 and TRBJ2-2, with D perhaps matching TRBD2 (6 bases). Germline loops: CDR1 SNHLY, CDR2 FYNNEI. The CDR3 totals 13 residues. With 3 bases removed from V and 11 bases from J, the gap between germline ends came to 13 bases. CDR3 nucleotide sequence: TGTGCCAGCAGTGAGGGCGGGGCTATCGAGCTGTTTTTT. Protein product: CASSEGGAIELFF.

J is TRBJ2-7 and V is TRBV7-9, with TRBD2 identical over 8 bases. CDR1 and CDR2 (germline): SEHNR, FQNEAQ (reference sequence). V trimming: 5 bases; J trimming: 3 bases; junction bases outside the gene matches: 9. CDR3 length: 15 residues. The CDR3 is CASSHGAGENYEQYF. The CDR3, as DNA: TGTGCCAGCAGCCACGGAGCGGGAGAAAACTACGAGCAGTACTTC.

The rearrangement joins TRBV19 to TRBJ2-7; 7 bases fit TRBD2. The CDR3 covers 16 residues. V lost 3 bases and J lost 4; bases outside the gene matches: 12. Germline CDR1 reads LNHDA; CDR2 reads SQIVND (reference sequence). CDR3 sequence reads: CASSMGPGTITYEQYF. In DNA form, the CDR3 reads TGTGCCAGTAGTATGGGGCCCGGGACTATCACTTACGAGCAGTACTTC. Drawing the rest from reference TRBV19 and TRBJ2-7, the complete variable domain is DGGITQSPKYLFRKEGQNVTLSCEQNLNHDAMYWYRQDPGQGLRLIYYSQIVNDFQKGDIAEGYSVSREKKESFPLTVTSAQKNPTAFYLCASSMGPGTITYEQYFGPGTRLTVT.

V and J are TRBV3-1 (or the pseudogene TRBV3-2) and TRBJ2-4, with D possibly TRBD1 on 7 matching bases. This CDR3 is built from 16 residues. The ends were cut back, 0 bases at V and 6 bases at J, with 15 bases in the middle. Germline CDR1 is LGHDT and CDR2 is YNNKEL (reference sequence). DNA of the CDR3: TGTGCCAGCAGCCAAGACGTCAGACAGGGAGGAAACATTCAGTACTTC. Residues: CASSQDVRQGGNIQYF.

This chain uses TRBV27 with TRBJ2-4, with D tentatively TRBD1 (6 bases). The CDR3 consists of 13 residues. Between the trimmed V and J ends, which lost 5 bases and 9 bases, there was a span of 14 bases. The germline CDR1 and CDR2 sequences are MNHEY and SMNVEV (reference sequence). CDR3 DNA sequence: TGTGCCAGCAGTCCGTTAGACAGGACCATTCAGTACTTC. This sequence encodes CASSPLDRTIQYF.

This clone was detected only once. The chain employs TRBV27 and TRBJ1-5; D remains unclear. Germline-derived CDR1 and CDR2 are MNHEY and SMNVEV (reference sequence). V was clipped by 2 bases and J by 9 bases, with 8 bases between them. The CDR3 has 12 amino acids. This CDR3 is CASSLRGRPQHF. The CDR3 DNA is TGTGCCAGCAGTTTACGGGGTCGGCCCCAGCATTTT.

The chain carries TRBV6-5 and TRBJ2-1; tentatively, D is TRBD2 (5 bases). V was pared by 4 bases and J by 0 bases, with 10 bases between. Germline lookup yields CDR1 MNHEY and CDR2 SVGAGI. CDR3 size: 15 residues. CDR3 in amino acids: CASSFRADSYNEQFF. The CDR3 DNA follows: TGTGCCAGCAGTTTTCGAGCGGACTCCTACAATGAGCAGTTCTTC.

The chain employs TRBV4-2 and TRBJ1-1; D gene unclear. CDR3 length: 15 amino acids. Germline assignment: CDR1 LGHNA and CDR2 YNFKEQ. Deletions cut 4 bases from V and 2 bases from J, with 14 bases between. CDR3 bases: TGTGCCAGCAGCCTTAACGCGTTGGGCAACACTGAAGCTTTCTTT. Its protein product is CASSLNALGNTEAFF.

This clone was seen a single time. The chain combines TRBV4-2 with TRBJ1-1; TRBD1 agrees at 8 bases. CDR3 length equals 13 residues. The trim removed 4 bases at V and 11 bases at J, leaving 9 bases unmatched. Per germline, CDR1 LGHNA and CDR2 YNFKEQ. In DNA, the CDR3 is TGTGCCAGCAGCCCCGGGACAGGTCGCCTCGCTTTCTTT. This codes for CASSPGTGRLAFF.

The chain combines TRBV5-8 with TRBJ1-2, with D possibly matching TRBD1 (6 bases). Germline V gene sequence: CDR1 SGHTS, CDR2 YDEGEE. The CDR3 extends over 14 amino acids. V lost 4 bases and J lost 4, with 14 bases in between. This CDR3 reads CASSQGTASYGYTF. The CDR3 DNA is TGTGCCAGCAGCCAGGGGACGGCGTCCTATGGCTACACCTTC.

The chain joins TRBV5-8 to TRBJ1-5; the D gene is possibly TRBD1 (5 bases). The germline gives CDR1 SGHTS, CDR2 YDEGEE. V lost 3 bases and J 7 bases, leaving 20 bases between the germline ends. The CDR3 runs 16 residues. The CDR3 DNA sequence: TGTGCCAGCAGCTCCCCCTCCCGGGGGAGCGGGCAGCCCCAGCATTTT. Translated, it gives CASSSPSRGSGQPQHF.

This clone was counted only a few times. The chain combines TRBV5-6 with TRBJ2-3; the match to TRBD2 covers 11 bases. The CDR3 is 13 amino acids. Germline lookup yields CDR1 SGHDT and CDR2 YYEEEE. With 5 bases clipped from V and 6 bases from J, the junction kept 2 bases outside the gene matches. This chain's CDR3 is CASRLAGVDTQYF. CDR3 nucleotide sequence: TGTGCCAGCAGACTAGCGGGAGTTGATACGCAGTATTTT.

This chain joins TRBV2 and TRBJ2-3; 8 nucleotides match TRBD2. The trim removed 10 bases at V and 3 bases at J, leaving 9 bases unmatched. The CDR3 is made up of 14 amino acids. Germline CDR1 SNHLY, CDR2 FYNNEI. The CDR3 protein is CATKREWGTDTQYF. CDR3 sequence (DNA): TGTGCCACAAAGCGGGAGTGGGGAACAGATACGCAGTATTTT.

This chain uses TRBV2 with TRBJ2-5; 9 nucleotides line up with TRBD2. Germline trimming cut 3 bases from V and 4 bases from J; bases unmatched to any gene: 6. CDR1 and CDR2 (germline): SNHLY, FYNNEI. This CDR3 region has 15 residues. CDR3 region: CASSDRGGRGETQYF. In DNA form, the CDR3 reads TGTGCCAGCAGTGATCGTGGCGGGAGGGGAGAGACCCAGTACTTC.

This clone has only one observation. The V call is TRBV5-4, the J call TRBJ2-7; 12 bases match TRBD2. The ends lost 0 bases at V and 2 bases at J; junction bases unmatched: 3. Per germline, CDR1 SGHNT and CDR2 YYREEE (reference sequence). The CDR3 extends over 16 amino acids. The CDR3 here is CASSLGGLAGTYEQYF. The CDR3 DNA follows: TGTGCCAGCAGCTTGGGGGGACTAGCGGGTACCTACGAGCAGTACTTC.

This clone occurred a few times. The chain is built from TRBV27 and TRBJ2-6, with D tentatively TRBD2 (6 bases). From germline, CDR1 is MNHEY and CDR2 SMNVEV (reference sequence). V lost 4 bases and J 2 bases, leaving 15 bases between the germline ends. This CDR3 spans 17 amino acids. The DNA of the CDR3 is TGTGCCAGCAGTTCATGGGACGGGGGTCCTGGGGCCAACGTCCTGACTTTC. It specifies CASSSWDGGPGANVLTF.

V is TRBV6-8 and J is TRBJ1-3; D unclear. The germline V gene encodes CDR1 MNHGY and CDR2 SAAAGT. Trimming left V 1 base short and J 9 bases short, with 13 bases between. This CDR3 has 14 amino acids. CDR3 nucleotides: TGTGCCAGCAGTTACTGTAGTCCCGAAAGCACCATATATTTT. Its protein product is CASSYCSPESTIYF.